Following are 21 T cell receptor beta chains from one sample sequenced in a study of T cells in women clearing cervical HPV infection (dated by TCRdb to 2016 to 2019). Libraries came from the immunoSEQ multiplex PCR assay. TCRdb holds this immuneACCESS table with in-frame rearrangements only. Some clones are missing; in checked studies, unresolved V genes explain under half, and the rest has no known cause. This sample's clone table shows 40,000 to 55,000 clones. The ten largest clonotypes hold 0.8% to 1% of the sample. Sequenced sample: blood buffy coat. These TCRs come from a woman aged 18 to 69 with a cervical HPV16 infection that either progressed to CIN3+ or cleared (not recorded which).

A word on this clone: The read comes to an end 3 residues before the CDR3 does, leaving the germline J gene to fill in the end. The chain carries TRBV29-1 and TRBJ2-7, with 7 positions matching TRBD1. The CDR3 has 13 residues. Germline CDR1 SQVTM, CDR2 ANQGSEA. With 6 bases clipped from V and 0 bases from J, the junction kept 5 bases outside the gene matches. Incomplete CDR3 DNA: TGCAGCGTCGCCAGGACAGGCTCCTACGAG. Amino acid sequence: CSVARTGSYE. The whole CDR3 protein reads CSVARTGSYEQYF.

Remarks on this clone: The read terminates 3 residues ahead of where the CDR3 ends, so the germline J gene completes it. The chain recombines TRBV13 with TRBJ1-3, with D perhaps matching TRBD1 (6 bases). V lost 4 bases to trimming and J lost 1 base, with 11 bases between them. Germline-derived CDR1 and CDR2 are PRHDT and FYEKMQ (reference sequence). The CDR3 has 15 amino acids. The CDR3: CASSSAGESGNTIYF. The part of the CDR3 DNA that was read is TGTGCCAGCAGCTCGGCAGGGGAATCTGGAAACACC. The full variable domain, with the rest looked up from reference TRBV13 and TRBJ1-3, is AAGVIQSPRHLIKEKRETATLKCYPIPRHDTVYWYQQGPGQDPQFLISFYEKMQSDKGSIPDRFSAQQFSDYHSELNMSSLELGDSALYFCASSSAGESGNTIYFGEGSWLTVV.

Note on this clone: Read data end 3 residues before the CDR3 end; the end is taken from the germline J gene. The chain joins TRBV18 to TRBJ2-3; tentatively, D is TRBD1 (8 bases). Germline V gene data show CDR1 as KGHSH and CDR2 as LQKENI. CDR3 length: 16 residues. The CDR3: CASSPRGGQVFEPQYF. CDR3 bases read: TGTGCCAGCTCACCACGGGGGGGACAGGTCTTTGAGCCG. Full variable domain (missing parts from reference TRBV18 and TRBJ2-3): NAGVMQNPRHLVRRRGQEARLRCSPMKGHSHVYWYRQLPEEGLKFMVYLQKENIIDESGMPKERFSAEFPKEGPSILRIQQVVRGDSAAYFCASSPRGGQVFEPQYFGPGTRLTVL.

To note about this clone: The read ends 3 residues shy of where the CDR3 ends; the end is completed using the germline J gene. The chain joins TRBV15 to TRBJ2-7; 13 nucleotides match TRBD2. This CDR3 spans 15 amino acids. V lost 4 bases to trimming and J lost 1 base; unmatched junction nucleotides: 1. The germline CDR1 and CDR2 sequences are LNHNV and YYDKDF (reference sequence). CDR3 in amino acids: CATSKGLAGSYEQYF. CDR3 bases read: TGTGCCACCAGCAAGGGACTAGCGGGGTCCTACGAG.

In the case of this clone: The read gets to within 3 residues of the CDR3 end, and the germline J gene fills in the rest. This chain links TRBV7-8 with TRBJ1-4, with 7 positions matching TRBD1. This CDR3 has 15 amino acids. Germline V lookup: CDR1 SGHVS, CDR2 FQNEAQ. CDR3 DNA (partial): TGTGCCAGCAGCACCGACAGGGTCGCTAATTCACCA. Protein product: CASSTDRVANSP. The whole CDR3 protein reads CASSTDRVANSPLFF.

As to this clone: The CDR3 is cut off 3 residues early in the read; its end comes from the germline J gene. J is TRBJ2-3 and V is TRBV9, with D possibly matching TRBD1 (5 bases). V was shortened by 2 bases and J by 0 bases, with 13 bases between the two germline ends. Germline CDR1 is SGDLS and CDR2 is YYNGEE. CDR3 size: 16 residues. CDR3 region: CASSVLSGYSTDTQYF. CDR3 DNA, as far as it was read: TGTGCCAGCAGCGTTCTTTCAGGGTATAGCACAGATACG.

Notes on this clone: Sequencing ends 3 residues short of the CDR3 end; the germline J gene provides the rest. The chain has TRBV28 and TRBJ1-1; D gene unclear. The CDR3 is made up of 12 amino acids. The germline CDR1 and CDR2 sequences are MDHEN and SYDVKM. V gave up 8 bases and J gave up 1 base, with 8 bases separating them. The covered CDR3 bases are TGTGCCAGCCTAAGACAGAACACTGAA. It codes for CASLRQNTE. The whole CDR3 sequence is CASLRQNTEAFF.

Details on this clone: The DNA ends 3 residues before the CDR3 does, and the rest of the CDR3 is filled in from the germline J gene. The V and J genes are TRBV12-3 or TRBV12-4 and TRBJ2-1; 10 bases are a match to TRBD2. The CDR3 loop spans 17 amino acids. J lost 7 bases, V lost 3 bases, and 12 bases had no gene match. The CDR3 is CASSFGGTGTSVNEQFF. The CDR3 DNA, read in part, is TGTGCCAGCAGTTTCGGAGGCACCGGGACTAGCGTAAATGAG.

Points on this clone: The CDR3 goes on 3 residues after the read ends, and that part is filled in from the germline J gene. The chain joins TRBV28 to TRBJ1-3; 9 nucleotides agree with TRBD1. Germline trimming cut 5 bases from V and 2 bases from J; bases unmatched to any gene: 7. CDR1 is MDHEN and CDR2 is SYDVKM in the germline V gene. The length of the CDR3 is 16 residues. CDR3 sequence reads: CASSTPGQGPGNTIYF. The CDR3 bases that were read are TGTGCCAGCAGTACCCCAGGACAGGGGCCTGGAAACACC.

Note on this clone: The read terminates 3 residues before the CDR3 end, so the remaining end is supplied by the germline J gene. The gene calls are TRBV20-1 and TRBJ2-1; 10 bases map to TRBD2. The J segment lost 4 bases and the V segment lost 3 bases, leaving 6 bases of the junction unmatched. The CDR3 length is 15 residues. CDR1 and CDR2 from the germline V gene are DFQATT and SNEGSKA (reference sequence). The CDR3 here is CSASGLAGAYNEQFF. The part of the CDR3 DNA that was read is TGCAGTGCTAGTGGGCTAGCGGGGGCTTACAATGAG.

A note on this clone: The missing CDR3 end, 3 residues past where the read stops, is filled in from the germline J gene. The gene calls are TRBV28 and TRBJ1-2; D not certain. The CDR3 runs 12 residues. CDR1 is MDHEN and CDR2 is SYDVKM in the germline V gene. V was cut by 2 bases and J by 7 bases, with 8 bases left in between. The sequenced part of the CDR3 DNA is TGTGCCAGCAGTTTAGTGGGCCCTGGC. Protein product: CASSLVGPG. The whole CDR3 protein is CASSLVGPGYTF.

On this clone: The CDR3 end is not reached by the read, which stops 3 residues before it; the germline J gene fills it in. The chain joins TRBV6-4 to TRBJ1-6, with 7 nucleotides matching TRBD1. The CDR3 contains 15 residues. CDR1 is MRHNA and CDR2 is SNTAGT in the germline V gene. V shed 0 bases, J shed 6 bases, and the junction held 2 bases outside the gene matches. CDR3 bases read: TGTGCCAGCAGTGACTCGAAGGGGGCTAATTCACCC. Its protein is CASSDSKGANSP. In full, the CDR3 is CASSDSKGANSPLHF.

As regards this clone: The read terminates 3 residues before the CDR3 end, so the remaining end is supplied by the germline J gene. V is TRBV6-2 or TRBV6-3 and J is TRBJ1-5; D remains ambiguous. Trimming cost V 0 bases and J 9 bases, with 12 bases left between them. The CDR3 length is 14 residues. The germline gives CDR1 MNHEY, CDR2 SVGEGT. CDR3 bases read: TGTGCCAGCAGTTACTCTACCGAACCCAGGCCC. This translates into CASSYSTEPRP. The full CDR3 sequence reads CASSYSTEPRPQHF.

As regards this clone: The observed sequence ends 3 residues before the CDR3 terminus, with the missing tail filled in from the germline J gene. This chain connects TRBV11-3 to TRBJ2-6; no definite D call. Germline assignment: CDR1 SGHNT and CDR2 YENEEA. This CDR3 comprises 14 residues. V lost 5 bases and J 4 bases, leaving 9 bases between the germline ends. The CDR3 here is CASSPGEGANVLTF. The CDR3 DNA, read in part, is TGTGCCAGCAGCCCAGGAGAGGGGGCCAACGTC.

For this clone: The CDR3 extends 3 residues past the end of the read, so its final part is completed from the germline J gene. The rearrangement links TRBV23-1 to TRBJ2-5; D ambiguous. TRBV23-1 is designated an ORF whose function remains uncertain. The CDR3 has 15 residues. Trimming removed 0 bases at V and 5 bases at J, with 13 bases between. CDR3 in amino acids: CASSQSRLLGETQYF. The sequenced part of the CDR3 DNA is TGCGCCAGCAGTCAATCAAGGCTCCTTGGCGAGACC.

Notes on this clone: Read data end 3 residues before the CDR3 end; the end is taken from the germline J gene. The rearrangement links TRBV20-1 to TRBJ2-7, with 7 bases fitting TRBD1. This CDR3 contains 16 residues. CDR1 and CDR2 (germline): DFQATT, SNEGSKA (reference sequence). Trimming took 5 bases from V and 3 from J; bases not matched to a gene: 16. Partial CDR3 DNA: TGCAGTGCTGGGATGGGATGGACAGGCAGGGACTACGAG. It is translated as CSAGMGWTGRDYE. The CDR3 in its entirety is CSAGMGWTGRDYEQYF.

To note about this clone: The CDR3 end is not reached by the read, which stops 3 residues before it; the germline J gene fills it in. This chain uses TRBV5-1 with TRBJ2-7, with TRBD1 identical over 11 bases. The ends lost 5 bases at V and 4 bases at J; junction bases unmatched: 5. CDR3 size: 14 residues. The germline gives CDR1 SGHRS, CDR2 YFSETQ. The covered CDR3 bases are TGCGCCAGCAGGAGAGGACAGGGGGCATACGAG. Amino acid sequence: CASRRGQGAYE. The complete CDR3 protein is CASRRGQGAYEQYF.

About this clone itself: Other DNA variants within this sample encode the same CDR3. Partial CDR3 DNA: TGCGCCAGCAGTGCCGCGGGCGGGGCGGAG. It yields the protein CASSAAGGAE. The whole CDR3 sequence reads CASSAAGGAEAFF. V usage is TRBV5-1 and J usage is TRBJ1-1; tentatively, D is TRBD1 (5 bases). The read halts 3 residues ahead of the CDR3 end, with the missing end drawn from the germline J gene. This CDR3 is built from 13 residues. From germline, CDR1 is SGHRS and CDR2 YFSETQ.

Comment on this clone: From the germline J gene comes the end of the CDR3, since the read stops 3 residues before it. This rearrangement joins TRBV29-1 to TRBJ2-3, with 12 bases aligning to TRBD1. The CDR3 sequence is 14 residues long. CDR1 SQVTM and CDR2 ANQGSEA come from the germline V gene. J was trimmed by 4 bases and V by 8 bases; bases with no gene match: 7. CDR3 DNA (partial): TGCAGCTTAGCGGGACAGGGGGCTGCAGATACG. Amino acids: CSLAGQGAADT. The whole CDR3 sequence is CSLAGQGAADTQYF.

The CDR3 spells CASEAGPGFGANVLTF. The covered CDR3 bases are TGTGCCAGCGAGGCTGGGCCGGGGTTTGGGGCCAACGTC. The chain carries TRBV2 and TRBJ2-6, with D possibly matching TRBD2 (5 bases). The read comes to an end 3 residues before the CDR3 does, leaving the germline J gene to fill in the end. Germline-derived CDR1 and CDR2 are SNHLY and FYNNEI. CDR3 length equals 16 residues. The V end lost 8 bases, the J end lost 3 bases, and 17 bases lay between the germline ends.

The CDR3 sequence is CASSSKLTGARSGANVLTF. CDR3 DNA (partial): TGTGCCAGCTCATCTAAACTCACAGGGGCCCGCTCTGGGGCCAACGTC. The chain joins TRBV18 to TRBJ2-6, with 7 bases aligning to TRBD1. The read comes to an end 3 residues before the CDR3 does, leaving the germline J gene to fill in the end. V was clipped by 5 bases and J by 0 bases; unmatched bases: 13. The CDR3 consists of 19 residues. The germline gives CDR1 KGHSH, CDR2 LQKENI.